A selection of T cell receptor beta chains follows, all from one sample in a study of post-analysis software for immune sequencing data. MiXCR was run by TCRdb on the PCR reads, yielding one entry per CDR3 protein. This table holds about 540,000 distinct CDR3 sequences, roughly 34% found once. Sequencing was carried out using blood. These receptors were obtained from a girl between 2 and 17 years old with multiple sclerosis. The CDR3 runs from the conserved cysteine through the conserved F or W. Fields, in order: V gene, CDR3 length, CDR3 protein.

>TRBV29-1|10
CSVIGGEQYF
>TRBV27|16
CASSHIRGGMADTQYF
>TRBV3-1|17
CASSQVPSGGAEETQYF
>TRBV7-3|13
CACSYGGGDTQYF
>TRBV10-3|17
CAISQASLAGANNEQFF
>TRBV28|18
CASSSRDRGYPSTDTQYF
>TRBV9|15
CASSVGFTGGETQYF
>TRBV29-1|14
CSVERPFNQETQYF
>TRBV20-1|16
CSARDVRGGQHYGYTF
>TRBV5-5|14
CASNLFRGTDTQYF
>TRBV12-3/TRBV12-4|14
CDSSLERGRTEAFF
>TRBV4-1|16
CASSPLIPGLNTEAFF
>TRBV10-3|15
CAISAAGTGLDEQYF
>TRBV5-1|16
CASSLYGGHNSDTQYF
>TRBV6-5|20
CASSYLTGTGSRSYNSPLHF
>TRBV6-5|14
CASRPPGQGYGYTF
>TRBV5-6|14
CASSWGGANEKLFF
>TRBV12-3/TRBV12-4|17
CASSVGTSGGAAETQYF
>TRBV5-1|16
CASSRGGASSYNEQFF
>TRBV19|14
CASTSGLDYNEQFF
>TRBV6-6|15
CASSYSGSLRGEQYF
>TRBV24-1|11
CATSQSDTQYF
>TRBV5-1|18
CASSLGLAGGQGKNIQYF
>TRBV6-1|13
CASSEKKNTEAFF
>TRBV5-1|20
CASSRAPGTSGPDSYVWQYF
>TRBV12-3/TRBV12-4|14
CASIAGSGANVLTF
>TRBV10-1|16
CASSDTGTPRYNEQFF
>TRBV12-3/TRBV12-4|14
CASSPTGGNEKLFF
>TRBV12-3/TRBV12-4|13
CASSTGRRREAFF
>TRBV4-1|14
CASSHLGSDNEQFF
>TRBV20-1|16
CSASNAGDQYQETQYF
>TRBV12-3/TRBV12-4|13
CASSSAGVYGYTF
>TRBV29-1|11
CSGTNQETQYF
>TRBV5-1|14
CASSLMDSGYTQYF
>TRBV28|20
CASSFKGPGWIFYSNQPQHF
>TRBV6-1|15
CASSEIGREDQPQHF
>TRBV6-6|16
CASSYGGGSSYNEQFF
>TRBV7-2|11
CASGHGDTQYF
>TRBV5-5|14
CASSYFRGNTEAFF
>TRBV5-6|14
CASSIRTGVGEQYF
>TRBV24-1|15
CATSEPASGANEQFF
>TRBV4-2|16
CASSRGWTGEGHEQYF
>TRBV6-5|12
CAGSRTTSEQYF
>TRBV9|17
CASSVDLAGGPYNEQFF
>TRBV5-1|14
CASSLHGHTTEAFF
>TRBV27|13
CASSHGGDQPQHF
>TRBV20-1|16
CSARVGSGGPGDTQYF
>TRBV18|13
CASSPGPGYEQYF
>TRBV11-2|17
CASSLAGAGGSDTEAFF
>TRBV7-3|15
CASSRDGTGIYGYTF
>TRBV5-1|14
CASSLDRFAGTQYF
>TRBV6-2/TRBV6-3|16
CASSYGGAALNQPQHF
>TRBV13|14
CASSRAGGRYEQYF
>TRBV6-1|15
CASSEAGLDADTQYF
>TRBV4-1|17
CASSRDGSAGGSDTQYF
>TRBV12-5|22
CASGLTRTGDDAKGSSYNEQVF
>TRBV10-2|13
CASSPEVDETQYF
>TRBV11-3|18
CASSTFWGAGALLNGYTF
>TRBV3-1|13
CASSQDGRTPQYF
>TRBV7-9|17
CASSPPGRGGLSYEQYF